Below, 5 T cell receptor beta chains from the same sample are listed, as sequenced in a study of CD8 T cells in Susac syndrome. RNA, at roughly 0.45 to 1 ug, was reverse transcribed with random hexamers. One entry per CDR3 protein, called by TCRdb with MiXCR from the immunoSEQ multiplex PCR reads. The sample lists some 95,000 distinct CDR3 sequences; about 93% were seen once. The sample was CD8+ T cells from PBMCs. The receptors derive from a human donor in good health.

The CDR3 sequence is CSVEDTQANEKLFF. The CDR3, as DNA: TGCAGCGTTGAAGATACACAGGCTAATGAAAAACTGTTTTTT. This chain joins TRBV29-1 and TRBJ1-4, with D possibly being TRBD1 (5 bases). The CDR3 spans 14 residues. V shed 0 bases and J shed 3 bases, with 8 bases lying between them. Germline CDR1 and CDR2: SQVTM and ANQGSEA.

CDR3 protein: CASSLDVPNPYGYTF. As DNA, the CDR3 is TGTGCCAGCAGCCTAGACGTGCCCAACCCCTATGGCTACACCTTC. The chain has TRBV12-3 or TRBV12-4 and TRBJ1-2, with D unclear. Trimming shortened V by 6 bases and J by 4 bases, and 18 bases separated the two germline ends. This CDR3 region has 15 residues.

The genes are TRBV6-5 and TRBJ2-6; D remains unclear. Germline V gene lookup returns CDR1 MNHEY and CDR2 SVGAGI. This CDR3 spans 14 amino acids. The V gene lost 6 bases and the J gene lost 4 bases, with 10 bases spanning the gap. CDR3 residues: CASRTILGANVLTF. The CDR3 nucleotides are TGTGCCAGCAGAACGATCCTGGGGGCCAACGTCCTGACTTTC.

The chain employs TRBV29-1 and TRBJ1-2; TRBD1 agrees at 7 bases. This CDR3 comprises 16 residues. In germline, CDR1 is SQVTM, CDR2 ANQGSEA. The V segment lost 1 base and the J segment 3 bases; nucleotides outside the gene matches: 11. The CDR3 nucleotides are TGCAGCGTTGAAGGTTTAAACAGGGGCGCGGACTATGGCTACACCTTC. Translating gives CSVEGLNRGADYGYTF.

V is TRBV20-1 and J is TRBJ2-7; TRBD1 is a possible D gene (5 bases). CDR1 DFQATT and CDR2 SNEGSKA come from the germline V gene (reference sequence). This CDR3 is 14 amino acids long. V lost 0 bases and J lost 1, with 10 bases in between. The CDR3, as DNA: TGCAGTGCTAGAGACATCAGGGATTCCTACGAGCAGTACTTC. Protein: CSARDIRDSYEQYF.